These 16 T cell receptor beta chains originate from one sample sequenced in a study of T cell changes during pregnancy in multiple sclerosis. Using immunoSEQ multiplex PCR, the repertoire was profiled, and TCRdb retains in-frame clones only, with some absent. Here the sample spans 30,000 to 40,000 clones, roughly 89% being singletons. Sequenced material: CD8+ T cells from peripheral blood mononuclear cells, taken before pregnancy. The source is a female donor with multiple sclerosis, enrolled in a pregnancy study.

About this clone itself: The sample contains more than one DNA sequence encoding this CDR3. The CDR3 loop is CASSGRGASYEQYF. Here the CDR3 DNA reads TGTGCCAGCAGTGGGCGGGGCGCATCCTACGAGCAGTACTTC. This chain connects TRBV6-1 to TRBJ2-7, with a weak D call TRBD2 (6 bases). Germline lookup yields CDR1 MNHNS and CDR2 SASEGT. V was pared by 4 bases and J by 1 base, with 11 bases between. The CDR3 is 14 amino acids.

The chain links TRBV4-3 to TRBJ1-2; perhaps TRBD1 as D (5 bases). CDR3 length: 15 amino acids. Looked up from germline, CDR1 is LGHNA and CDR2 is YSLEER. V lost 0 bases, J lost 8 bases, and 16 bases lay in between. As DNA, the CDR3 is TGCGCCAGCAGCCAAGATAGTCGTGGGGCGGGAGGCTACACCTTC. This sequence encodes CASSQDSRGAGGYTF.

This chain connects TRBV4-3 to TRBJ2-1, with TRBD2 identical over 10 bases. CDR1 and CDR2 (germline): LGHNA, YSLEER. Trimming at V came to 2 bases and at J to 4 bases, leaving 2 bases not matched to a gene. The CDR3 has 15 residues. Here the CDR3 reads CASSQLSGGYNEQFF. CDR3 bases: TGCGCCAGCAGCCAACTTAGCGGGGGGTACAATGAGCAGTTCTTC.

The CDR3 nucleotides are TGTGCCAGCAGTGAAGGGGCAGGGGTAGAGACCCAGTACTTC. Its protein is CASSEGAGVETQYF. The chain employs TRBV25-1 and TRBJ2-5, with D tentatively TRBD1 (6 bases). Trimming removed 2 bases from V and 4 bases from J, with 11 bases in between. This CDR3 is built from 14 residues. CDR1 is MGHDK and CDR2 is SYGVNS in the germline V gene.

This clone was recorded only once. The rearrangement uses TRBV27 and TRBJ1-2; possibly TRBD1 for D (5 bases). The CDR3 totals 13 residues. CDR1 MNHEY and CDR2 SMNVEV come from the germline V gene (reference sequence). V lost 0 bases and J lost 3, with 5 bases in between. DNA for the CDR3: TGTGCCAGCAGTTTATCCAGGGACTATGGCTACACCTTC. Protein sequence: CASSLSRDYGYTF.

This sequence joins TRBV28 and TRBJ1-2, with 8 bases that match TRBD1. CDR3 length: 14 residues. From germline, CDR1 is MDHEN and CDR2 SYDVKM. V shed 6 bases, J shed 4 bases, and the junction held 7 bases outside the gene matches. DNA for the CDR3: TGTGCCAGCAGCACCGGACAGGGTATCTATGGCTACACCTTC. It is translated as CASSTGQGIYGYTF.

The table lists this clone with a count of one. This chain connects TRBV9 to TRBJ2-1; D might be TRBD2 (7 bases). The ends were cut back, 0 bases at V and 6 bases at J, with 13 bases in the middle. The CDR3 runs 15 residues. The V gene's germline CDR1 is SGDLS and CDR2 YYNGEE. The CDR3 region is CASSVEQGGVNEQFF. The DNA for the CDR3 is TGTGCCAGCAGCGTAGAACAGGGAGGGGTCAATGAGCAGTTCTTC.

This chain joins TRBV28 and TRBJ1-1, with a weak D call TRBD1 (6 bases). There are 15 residues in the CDR3. Looked up from germline, CDR1 is MDHEN and CDR2 is SYDVKM. Trimming took 4 bases from V and 3 from J, leaving 15 bases between them. The CDR3 region has the DNA TGTGCCAGCAGTTCATACCGGGACACGTACACTGAAGCTTTCTTT. Its translation: CASSSYRDTYTEAFF.

This CDR3 is CASSLASTYEQYF. CDR3 nucleotides: TGTGCCAGCAGCTTAGCGTCTACGTACGAGCAGTACTTC. V gene TRBV7-9 combines with J gene TRBJ2-7, with no clear D. Germline CDR1 reads SEHNR; CDR2 reads FQNEAQ (reference sequence). V was trimmed by 0 bases and J by 4 bases, leaving 7 bases between them. CDR3 length: 13 amino acids.

The chain uses TRBV27 and TRBJ2-5; maybe TRBD2 (7 bases). The germline V gene has CDR1 MNHEY and CDR2 SMNVEV (reference sequence). The V gene lost 5 bases and the J gene lost 1 base, with 17 bases spanning the gap. The CDR3 totals 16 residues. The CDR3 spells CASSPWREGGQETQYF. For the CDR3, the DNA is TGTGCCAGCAGTCCATGGAGGGAGGGGGGCCAAGAGACCCAGTACTTC.

This clone was detected many times. One junction end disagrees with the germline gene, perhaps due to a read error. In nucleotides, the CDR3 is TGTGCCAGCAGCGTAACCGCAGGGGGCACTGAAGCTTTCTTT. Amino acid sequence: CASSVTAGGTEAFF. The chain recombines TRBV7-3 with TRBJ1-1; 7 bases fit TRBD1. The CDR3 totals 14 residues. Per germline, CDR1 SGHTA and CDR2 FQGTGA.

This clone was seen a handful of times. The chain couples TRBV6-4 to TRBJ2-3, with D possibly matching TRBD1 (6 bases). CDR3 length: 14 residues. Germline values: CDR1 MRHNA, CDR2 SNTAGT. V lost 3 bases and J lost 0, with 7 bases in between. The CDR3 DNA reads TGTGCCAGCAGTGAGGGGGCTAGCACAGATACGCAGTATTTT. Translating it yields CASSEGASTDTQYF.

The CDR3 sequence is CASSPGLGEAFF. The CDR3 region has the DNA TGTGCCAGCAGCCCAGGCCTCGGCGAAGCTTTCTTT. The gene calls are TRBV11-3 and TRBJ1-1; D gene uncertain. The CDR3 consists of 12 residues. The V and J ends lost 5 bases and 8 bases respectively, with 12 bases between them. Germline CDR1 reads SGHNT; CDR2 reads YENEEA.

The chain links TRBV27 to TRBJ2-3, with D perhaps matching TRBD2 (6 bases). CDR1 and CDR2 from the germline V gene are MNHEY and SMNVEV (reference sequence). The CDR3 has 15 residues. V lost 3 bases, J lost 10 bases, and 20 bases lay in between. CDR3 loop: CASSFLLGGVLPQYF. CDR3 DNA: TGTGCCAGCAGTTTCCTCCTGGGGGGAGTCCTTCCGCAGTATTTT.

The genes are TRBV7-2 and TRBJ1-1; D gene uncertain. This CDR3 contains 13 residues. CDR1 SGHTA and CDR2 FQGNSA come from the germline V gene. Trimming removed 5 bases at V and 5 bases at J, with 12 bases between. The CDR3 DNA reads as TGTGCCAGCAGCCCAATCCCGGGAACTGAAGCTTTCTTT. This sequence encodes CASSPIPGTEAFF.

This clone was picked up a small number of times. V is TRBV6-1 and J is TRBJ1-2; D is unresolved. The V end lost 3 bases, the J end lost 8 bases, and 4 bases lay between the germline ends. The CDR3 is 10 amino acids. Looked up from germline, CDR1 is MNHNS and CDR2 is SASEGT. The DNA for the CDR3 is TGTGCCAGCAGTGAGGAGGGCTACACCTTC. Amino acids: CASSEEGYTF.